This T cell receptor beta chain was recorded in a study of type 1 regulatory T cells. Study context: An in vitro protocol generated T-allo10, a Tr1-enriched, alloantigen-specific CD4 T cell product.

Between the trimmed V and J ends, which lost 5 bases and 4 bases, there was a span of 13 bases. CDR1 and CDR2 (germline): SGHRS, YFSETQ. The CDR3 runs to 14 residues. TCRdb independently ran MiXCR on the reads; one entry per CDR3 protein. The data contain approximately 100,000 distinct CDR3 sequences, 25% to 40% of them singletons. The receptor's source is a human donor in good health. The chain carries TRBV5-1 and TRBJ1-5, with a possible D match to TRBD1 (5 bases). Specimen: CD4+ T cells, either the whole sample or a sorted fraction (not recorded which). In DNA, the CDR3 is TGCGCCAGCAGTGACGGGGACCCTAATCAGCCCCAGCATTTT. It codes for CASSDGDPNQPQHF.